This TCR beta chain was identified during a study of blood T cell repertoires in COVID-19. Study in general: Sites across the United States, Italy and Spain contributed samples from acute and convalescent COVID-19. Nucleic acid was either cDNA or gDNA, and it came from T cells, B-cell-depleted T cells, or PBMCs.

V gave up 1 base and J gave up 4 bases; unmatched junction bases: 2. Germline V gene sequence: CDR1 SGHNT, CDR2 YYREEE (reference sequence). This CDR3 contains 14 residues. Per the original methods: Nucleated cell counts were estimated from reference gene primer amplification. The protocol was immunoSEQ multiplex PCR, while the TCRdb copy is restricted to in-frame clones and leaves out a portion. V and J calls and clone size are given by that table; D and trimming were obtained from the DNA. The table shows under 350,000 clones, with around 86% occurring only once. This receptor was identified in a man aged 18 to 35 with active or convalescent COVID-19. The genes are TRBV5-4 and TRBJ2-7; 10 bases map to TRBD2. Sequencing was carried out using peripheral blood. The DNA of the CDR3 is TGTGCCAGCAGCTTGAGGACTAGCGGATACGAGCAGTACTTC. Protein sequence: CASSLRTSGYEQYF. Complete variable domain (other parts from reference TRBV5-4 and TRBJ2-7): ETGVTQSPTHLIKTRGQQVTLRCSSQSGHNTVSWYQQALGQGPQFIFQYYREEENGRGNFPPRFSGLQFPNYSSELNVNALELDDSALYLCASSLRTSGYEQYFGPGTRLTVT.